The 18 T cell receptor beta chains reported below all come from one sample, sequenced in a study of T cells in Graves' hyperthyroidism and ophthalmopathy. The investigators amplified TCR beta CDR3 regions from RNA transcripts. The primer set for the first-round RT-PCR of the TCR CDR3 was HTBI. TCRdb called the multiplex PCR reads again in MiXCR, with one record for every CDR3 protein. There are 380,000 or so distinct CDR3 sequences in the sample; about 14% occur only once, and approximately 23% lies in the top ten. The sequencing sample was made of blood. The source of these receptors is a woman in her 30s with Graves' hyperthyroidism.

With respect to this clonotype: An end of the junction does not agree with germline; a read error may underlie this. J is TRBJ2-7 and V is TRBV7-7; 12 nucleotides agree with TRBD2. The V gene's germline CDR1 is SSHAT and CDR2 FNYEAQ (reference sequence). The CDR3 loop spans 16 amino acids. The CDR3 nucleotides are TGTGCTAGCAGCCCCCGCTCCCTAGCGGGAGGGGGCGAGCAGTACTTC. Translation gives CASSPRSLAGGGEQYF. Full variable domain (outside the CDR3, taken from reference TRBV7-7 and TRBJ2-7): GAGVSQSPRYKVTKRGQDVTLRCDPISSHATLYWYQQALGQGPEFLTYFNYEAQPDKSGLPSDRFSAERPEGSISTLTIQRTEQRDSAMYRCASSPRSLAGGGEQYFGPGTRLTVT.

This clonotype was recorded a few times. V and J are TRBV20-1 and TRBJ2-7, with TRBD2 as a possible D gene (6 bases). The CDR3 spans 13 residues. The V gene's germline CDR1 is DFQATT and CDR2 SNEGSKA (reference sequence). Trimming pared 3 bases from V and 0 bases from J, leaving 9 bases between. The CDR3 coding sequence is TGCAGTGCTAGGGAGACTAGCTCCTACGAGCAGTACTTC. As protein: CSARETSSYEQYF.

This clonotype was found many times. This chain connects TRBV7-8 to TRBJ2-5; D is uncertain. Germline assignment: CDR1 SGHVS and CDR2 FQNEAQ. The CDR3 has 13 residues. V shed 2 bases and J shed 5 bases, with 9 bases lying between them. The CDR3: CASSLTGGETQYF. The CDR3 DNA reads TGTGCCAGCAGCTTAACCGGCGGTGAGACCCAGTACTTC.

This clonotype was counted many times. V and J are TRBV6-2 or TRBV6-3 and TRBJ2-2; the D gene is possibly TRBD2 (5 bases). Deletions cut 4 bases from V and 8 bases from J, with 5 bases between. The CDR3 runs 11 residues. Per germline, CDR1 MNHEY and CDR2 SVGEGT. CDR3 bases: TGTGCCAGCAGTTCGGGGGGGGAGCTGTTTTTT. This encodes CASSSGGELFF.

This clonotype was observed a few times. The chain recombines TRBV19 with TRBJ1-5; 7 nucleotides match TRBD1. Germline loops: CDR1 LNHDA, CDR2 SQIVND (reference sequence). The CDR3 contains 14 residues. Trimming took 6 bases from V and 3 from J; bases not matched to a gene: 5. CDR3 sequence: CASRAGTVNQPQHF. The CDR3 DNA reads TGTGCCAGTAGAGCCGGGACAGTCAATCAGCCCCAGCATTTT.

The V call is TRBV7-9, the J call TRBJ2-1; tentatively, D is TRBD1 (6 bases). Trimming stripped 5 bases from V and 6 bases from J, with 20 bases between. This CDR3 comprises 16 residues. Germline CDR1 is SEHNR and CDR2 is FQNEAQ (reference sequence). CDR3 residues: CASSVRRQDFLNEQFF. CDR3 bases: TGTGCCAGCAGCGTCCGTCGACAGGATTTTCTCAATGAGCAGTTCTTC. The full variable domain, in which reference TRBV7-9 and TRBJ2-1 provide the parts outside the CDR3, is DTGVSQNPRHKITKRGQNVTFRCDPISEHNRLYWYRQTLGQGPEFLTYFQNEAQLEKSRLLSDRFSAERPKGSFSTLEIQRTEQGDSAMYLCASSVRRQDFLNEQFFGPGTRLTVL.

The genes are TRBV7-2 and TRBJ2-2; the D gene is possibly TRBD1 (6 bases). Germline assignment: CDR1 SGHTA and CDR2 FQGNSA. This CDR3 is built from 15 residues. V lost 4 bases and J lost 4, with 13 bases in between. This CDR3 reads CASSSDSAVTGELFF. In nucleotides, the CDR3 is TGTGCCAGCAGCTCGGACAGCGCGGTCACCGGGGAGCTGTTTTTT.

This chain joins TRBV19 and TRBJ2-5; tentative D call: TRBD1 (5 bases). The CDR3 is made up of 13 amino acids. From germline, CDR1 is LNHDA and CDR2 SQIVND (reference sequence). V lost 2 bases, J lost 5 bases, and 9 bases lay in between. This chain's CDR3 is CASSITTVETQYF. Written as DNA, the CDR3 is TGTGCCAGTAGTATAACGACAGTTGAGACCCAGTACTTC.

The J gene is TRBJ2-1, the V gene TRBV12-3 or TRBV12-4; 10 bases line up with TRBD2. The CDR3 runs to 16 residues. Trimming removed 2 bases from V and 5 bases from J; junction bases left unmatched: 6. CDR3 region: CASSLFASGSHNEQFF. In DNA form, the CDR3 reads TGTGCCAGCAGTTTATTCGCTAGCGGGAGCCACAATGAGCAGTTCTTC.

This clonotype was observed many times. CDR3 loop: CASSKPDRIWAGYTF. DNA of the CDR3: TGTGCCAGCAGTAAGCCGGACAGAATCTGGGCTGGCTACACCTTC. This chain connects TRBV6-1 to TRBJ1-2, with D possibly TRBD1 on 6 matching bases. Germline V gene data show CDR1 as MNHNS and CDR2 as SASEGT. CDR3 size: 15 residues. Trimming took 5 bases from V and 7 from J, leaving 20 bases between them.

In this sample, this clonotype turned up a few times. This chain links TRBV3-2 with TRBJ2-7; whether TRBD2, the table's D call, matches the DNA was not checked. TRBV3-2 is reported as a pseudogene. The CDR3 is 15 residues long. CDR3 sequence (DNA): TGTGCCAGCAGCCAAGTGGTTAGGCGGGACTACGAGCAGTACTTC. It encodes CASSQVVRRDYEQYF.

V is TRBV30 and J is TRBJ1-6, with D possibly matching TRBD1 (5 bases). Germline V gene data show CDR1 as GTSNPN and CDR2 as SVGIG (reference sequence). There are 14 residues in the CDR3. V was clipped by 4 bases and J by 7 bases, with 14 bases between them. The CDR3 sequence is CAWKVPGLNSPLHF. Here the CDR3 DNA reads TGTGCCTGGAAAGTTCCAGGGTTAAATTCACCCCTCCACTTT.

In this sample, this clonotype turned up a few times. The chain is built from TRBV5-5 and TRBJ1-2; a weak D match, TRBD1 (5 bases). Germline CDR1 reads SGHKS; CDR2 reads YYEKEE (reference sequence). The CDR3 runs 13 residues. V lost 2 bases to trimming and J lost 5 bases, with 10 bases between them. The CDR3 loop reads CASSLGGEYGYTF. Here the CDR3 DNA reads TGTGCCAGCAGCTTAGGAGGGGAATATGGCTACACCTTC.

This clonotype occurred many times. The genes are TRBV16 and TRBJ2-1; the match to TRBD2 covers 8 bases. The CDR3 has 16 amino acids. Germline values: CDR1 KGHSY, CDR2 FQNENV. Unmatched junction bases numbered 5, after V lost 0 bases and J lost 4 bases. The CDR3 region is CASSQSTGGAYNEQFF. The CDR3, as DNA: TGTGCCAGCAGCCAATCAACGGGGGGGGCATACAATGAGCAGTTCTTC.

The V gene is TRBV19, the J gene TRBJ2-2; D remains ambiguous. CDR1 LNHDA and CDR2 SQIVND come from the germline V gene (reference sequence). This CDR3 contains 12 residues. V shed 3 bases and J shed 5 bases, with 4 bases lying between them. CDR3 region: CASSIGTGELFF. The DNA for the CDR3 is TGTGCCAGTAGTATCGGTACCGGGGAGCTGTTTTTT.

This clonotype was found many times. V is TRBV2 and J is TRBJ1-2; 7 bases fit TRBD1. This CDR3 spans 14 amino acids. Germline V gives CDR1 SNHLY, CDR2 FYNNEI. The V and J ends lost 7 bases and 6 bases, in that order; junction bases with no gene match: 11. CDR3 nucleotides: TGTGCCAGCACCACAACGGGGCAGGGGGATGGCTACACCTTC. This encodes CASTTTGQGDGYTF.

The chain carries TRBV28 and TRBJ2-2, with a weak D call TRBD2 (5 bases). The CDR3 is 18 residues long. Per germline, CDR1 MDHEN and CDR2 SYDVKM. The V and J ends lost 3 bases and 0 bases respectively, with 17 bases between them. The CDR3 spells CASSFGRFAGPNTGELFF. CDR3 nucleotide sequence: TGTGCCAGCAGTTTTGGGCGGTTTGCGGGCCCGAACACCGGGGAGCTGTTTTTT.

This clonotype showed up just a few times. One end of the junction fails to match germline, which may point to a read error. The chain links TRBV12-5 to TRBJ1-2; D uncertain. The germline gives CDR1 LGHNT, CDR2 FRNRAP. CDR3 length: 13 amino acids. The CDR3 here is CAGGTWAEDGYTF. The CDR3 DNA is TGTGCTGGTGGCACCTGGGCTGAAGATGGCTACACCTTC.